This paragraph covers one TCR beta chain sequence. The data stem from a study of blood T cell repertoires in COVID-19. Study overall: COVID-19 samples collected from the United States, Italy and Spain covered acute and convalescent phases. Sources were T cells, B-cell-depleted T cells, or PBMCs; the material itself was cDNA or gDNA.

Seattle patient enrollment occurred during active infection, with longitudinal follow-up thereafter. In the original processing: Using reference gene primer amplification, nucleated cell counts were estimated. Profiled with immunoSEQ multiplex PCR; TCRdb holds only in-frame clones, not every one. The V and J calls and clone size come from that table; D and trimming were worked out from the DNA. The sample lists fewer than 700,000 clones, about 88% occurring once. Trimming stripped 3 bases from V and 0 bases from J, with 3 bases between. The CDR3 is 14 amino acids. CDR1 is SGHTA and CDR2 is FQGTGA in the germline V gene.

This TCR was sampled from a woman between 45 and 60 years old with COVID-19, enrolled during active disease. This rearrangement joins TRBV7-3 to TRBJ2-6, with no clear D. The sequenced material came from peripheral blood. The CDR3 coding sequence is TGTGCCAGCAGCTTCAACTCTGGGGCCAACGTCCTGACTTTC. Translation: CASSFNSGANVLTF. The complete variable domain, with remaining parts taken from reference TRBV7-3 and TRBJ2-6, reads GAGVSQTPSNKVTEKGKYVELRCDPISGHTALYWYRQSLGQGPEFLIYFQGTGAADDSGLPNDRFFAVRPEGSVSTLKIQRTERGDSAVYLCASSFNSGANVLTFGAGSRLTVL.